This TCR beta chain was found in a study of glioma-infiltrating T cells after dendritic cell vaccination. Whole-study context: Samples are from glioblastoma patients in Phase I and II dendritic cell vaccine trials.

Clones were read by immunoSEQ multiplex PCR, and TCRdb kept only the in-frame ones, dropping some. The sample comprises 85,000 to 100,000 clones, around 84% of which are singletons, and about 8.5% rests with the top ten. This sample's time point: after dendritic cell vaccination, including at tumor progression/relapse. The CDR3 is made up of 13 amino acids. V lost 3 bases and J 8 bases, leaving 14 bases between the germline ends. Germline assignment: CDR1 SGHRS and CDR2 YFSETQ. The chain uses TRBV5-1 and TRBJ1-2; D is possibly TRBD1 (6 bases). The starting material was blood, obtained after dendritic cell vaccination. This receptor was taken from a human donor with glioblastoma. CDR3 sequence: CASSWRTEGGYTF. The DNA for the CDR3 is TGCGCCAGCAGCTGGAGGACAGAGGGAGGCTACACCTTC.